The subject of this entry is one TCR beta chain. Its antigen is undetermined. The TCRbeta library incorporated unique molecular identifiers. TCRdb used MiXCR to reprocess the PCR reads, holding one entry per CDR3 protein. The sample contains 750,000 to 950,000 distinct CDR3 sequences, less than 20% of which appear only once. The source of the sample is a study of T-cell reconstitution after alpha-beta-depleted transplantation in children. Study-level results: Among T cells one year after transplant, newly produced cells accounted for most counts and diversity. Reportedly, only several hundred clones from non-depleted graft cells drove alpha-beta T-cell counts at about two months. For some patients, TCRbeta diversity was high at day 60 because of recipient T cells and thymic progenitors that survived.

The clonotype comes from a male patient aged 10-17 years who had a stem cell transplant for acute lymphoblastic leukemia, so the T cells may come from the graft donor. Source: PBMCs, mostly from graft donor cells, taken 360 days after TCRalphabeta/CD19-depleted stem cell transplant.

The CDR3 DNA is TGTGCCAGCAGTAAGACAGGGGGTAACACTGAAGCTTTCTTT. Translation: CASSKTGGNTEAFF. The chain carries TRBV27 and TRBJ1-1, with 9 bases lining up with TRBD1. CDR1 is MNHEY and CDR2 is SMNVEV in the germline V gene (reference sequence). V gave up 5 bases and J gave up 2 bases; unmatched junction bases: 3. The CDR3 loop spans 14 amino acids.